This T cell receptor beta chain was identified during a study of blood T cell repertoires in COVID-19. The method was immunoSEQ multiplex PCR; TCRdb's version includes in-frame clones alone and lacks a portion of them. This table has approximately 110,000 clones, roughly 85% appearing once. The ends were cut back, 1 base at V and 2 bases at J, with 14 bases in the middle. Germline CDR1 MNHNS, CDR2 SASEGT. The CDR3 runs 16 residues. Input material: peripheral blood. This chain joins TRBV6-1 and TRBJ1-2; possibly TRBD1 for D (5 bases). The sequence derives from a woman of 80 years or more with COVID-19, enrolled during active disease. In DNA, the CDR3 is TGTGCCAGCAGTGAAGTACCTCCGACAGAGAACTATGGCTACACCTTC. This sequence encodes CASSEVPPTENYGYTF.